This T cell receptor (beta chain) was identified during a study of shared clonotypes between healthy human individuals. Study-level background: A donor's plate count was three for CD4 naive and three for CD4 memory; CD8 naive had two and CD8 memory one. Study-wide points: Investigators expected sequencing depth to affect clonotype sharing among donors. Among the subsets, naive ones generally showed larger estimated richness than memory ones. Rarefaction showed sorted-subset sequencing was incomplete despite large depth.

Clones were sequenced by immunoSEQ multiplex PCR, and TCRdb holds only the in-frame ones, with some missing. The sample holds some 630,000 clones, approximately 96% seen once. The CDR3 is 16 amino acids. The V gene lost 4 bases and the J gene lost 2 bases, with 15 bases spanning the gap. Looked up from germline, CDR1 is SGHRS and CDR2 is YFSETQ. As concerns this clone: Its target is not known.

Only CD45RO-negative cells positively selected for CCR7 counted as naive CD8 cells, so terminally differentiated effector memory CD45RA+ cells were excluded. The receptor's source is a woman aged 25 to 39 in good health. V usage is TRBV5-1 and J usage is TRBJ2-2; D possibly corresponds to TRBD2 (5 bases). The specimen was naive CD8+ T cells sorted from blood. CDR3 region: CASSGSWRANTGELFF. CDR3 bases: TGCGCCAGCAGCGGCTCCTGGCGGGCAAACACCGGGGAGCTGTTTTTT.